These 8 T cell receptor beta chains came from one sample sequenced in a study of Ad26.COV2.S vaccination and SARS-CoV-2 variants. The treatment is: around 19 received Ad26.COV2.S at low or high dose, single or two shots; about 5 received placebo; per-sample allocation not given. Specimens were obtained on day 63 following the first vaccine or placebo injection. Here immunoSEQ multiplex PCR was the method, and the copy in TCRdb shows in-frame clones only, minus some. The sample holds hundreds of thousands of clones, 89% seen once. The specimen comprised peripheral blood, sampled in a trial of Ad26.COV2.S vaccine versus placebo. These receptors were obtained from a person between 18 and 65 years old who received the Ad26.COV2.S COVID-19 vaccine or a placebo.

This chain links TRBV5-6 with TRBJ2-2; 13 nucleotides match TRBD2. The germline gives CDR1 SGHDT, CDR2 YYEEEE. The CDR3 spans 16 residues. Unmatched junction bases numbered 6, after V lost 3 bases and J lost 7 bases. The DNA for the CDR3 is TGTGCCAGCAGCTGGGGGACTAGCGGGGCTAGCGGGGAGCTGTTTTTT. It specifies CASSWGTSGASGELFF.

The gene calls are TRBV15 and TRBJ1-3, with D perhaps TRBD1 (5 bases). The V end lost 3 bases, the J end lost 2 bases, and 11 bases lay between the germline ends. Germline values: CDR1 LNHNV, CDR2 YYDKDF (reference sequence). This CDR3 contains 15 residues. For the CDR3, the DNA is TGTGCCACCAGCAGGTCTTGGGGGACTGGAAACACCATATATTTT. It codes for CATSRSWGTGNTIYF.

The rearrangement uses TRBV7-2 and TRBJ1-6; unclear D gene. CDR3 length: 14 amino acids. V lost 3 bases and J lost 7, with 10 bases in between. Germline V gene lookup returns CDR1 SGHTA and CDR2 FQGNSA. The CDR3 loop reads CASSFGLGNSPLHF. CDR3 nucleotides: TGTGCCAGCAGCTTCGGGCTTGGAAATTCACCCCTCCACTTT.

The chain joins TRBV20-1 to TRBJ2-5; D is undetermined. V lost 4 bases to trimming and J lost 3 bases, with 3 bases between them. CDR3 length: 10 residues. Germline V lookup: CDR1 DFQATT, CDR2 SNEGSKA (reference sequence). For the CDR3, the DNA is TGCAGTGCTATCAAAGAGACCCAGTACTTC. Its translation is CSAIKETQYF.

The gene calls are TRBV7-2 and TRBJ2-2; 7 nucleotides agree with TRBD1. With 3 bases clipped from V and 0 bases from J, the junction kept 1 base outside the gene matches. There are 15 residues in the CDR3. CDR1 and CDR2 (germline): SGHTA, FQGNSA. The CDR3 is CASSLTGSNTGELFF. The CDR3 coding sequence is TGTGCCAGCAGCTTGACAGGGTCGAACACCGGGGAGCTGTTTTTT.

V is TRBV2 and J is TRBJ2-2; no clear D. The CDR3 has 13 residues. CDR1 and CDR2 (germline): SNHLY, FYNNEI. V was pared by 6 bases and J by 4 bases, with 9 bases between. The CDR3 is CASSATGTGELFF. DNA of the CDR3: TGTGCCAGCAGCGCTACGGGCACCGGGGAGCTGTTTTTT.

This chain links TRBV19 with TRBJ1-2; 11 bases line up with TRBD1. Germline values: CDR1 LNHDA, CDR2 SQIVND (reference sequence). This CDR3 is 15 amino acids long. With V trimmed by 7 bases and J by 4 bases, 8 bases remained unmatched. Here the CDR3 DNA reads TGTGCCAGTACTAAAGGGACAGGGGGATTCTATGGCTACACCTTC. It encodes CASTKGTGGFYGYTF.

The chain links TRBV19 to TRBJ2-5; 11 bases agree with TRBD2. Germline CDR1 LNHDA, CDR2 SQIVND (reference sequence). V shed 3 bases, J shed 0 bases, and the junction held 9 bases outside the gene matches. The CDR3 has 18 residues. The CDR3 loop is CASSIILAGGPHQETQYF. CDR3 nucleotide sequence: TGTGCCAGTAGTATCATCCTAGCGGGAGGTCCCCACCAAGAGACCCAGTACTTC.